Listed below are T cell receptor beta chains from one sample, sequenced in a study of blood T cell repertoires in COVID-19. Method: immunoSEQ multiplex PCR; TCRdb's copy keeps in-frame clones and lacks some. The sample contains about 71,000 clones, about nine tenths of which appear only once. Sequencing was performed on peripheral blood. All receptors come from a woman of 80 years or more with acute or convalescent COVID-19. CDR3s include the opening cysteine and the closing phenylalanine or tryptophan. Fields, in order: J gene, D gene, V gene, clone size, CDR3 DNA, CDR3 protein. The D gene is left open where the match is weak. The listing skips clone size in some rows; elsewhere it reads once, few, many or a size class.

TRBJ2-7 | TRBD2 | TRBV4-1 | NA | TGCGCCAGCAGCCAAGATTCACCCGGGACTAGTCTAAGGGCGGGATCCTACGAGCAGTACTTC | CASSQDSPGTSLRAGSYEQYF
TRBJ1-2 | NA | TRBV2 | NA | TGTGCCAGCAGGGGACACTTGGCGGGCTATGGCTACACCTTC | CASRGHLAGYGYTF
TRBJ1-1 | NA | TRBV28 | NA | TGTGCCAGCAGTTTCCGGCCAGGGGACACTGAAGCTTTCTTT | CASSFRPGDTEAFF
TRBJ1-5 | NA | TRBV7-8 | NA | TGTGCCAGCAGCTCCCTAGGAGGGAGAGTTAATCAGCCCCAGCATTTT | CASSSLGGRVNQPQHF
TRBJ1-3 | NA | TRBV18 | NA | TGTGCCAGCTCACCCGCCGGAGGGGCTGGAAACACCATATATTTT | CASSPAGGAGNTIYF
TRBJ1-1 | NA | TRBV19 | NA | TGTGCCAGTATCGGACAGCAGAAAAATGAAGCTTTCTTT | CASIGQQKNEAFF
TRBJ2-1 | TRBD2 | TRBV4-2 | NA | TGTGCCAGCAGCCAGTTGGCGGGGGGGTACAACTCCTACAATGAGCAGTTCTTC | CASSQLAGGYNSYNEQFF
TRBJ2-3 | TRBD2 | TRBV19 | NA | TGTGCCAGTAGTATAGACGGGGGGGGCACAGATACGCAGTATTTT | CASSIDGGGTDTQYF
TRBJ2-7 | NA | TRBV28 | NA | TGTGCCAGCAGTTCCTTAACCTACGAGCAGTACTTC | CASSSLTYEQYF
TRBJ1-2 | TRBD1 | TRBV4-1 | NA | TGCGCCAGCAGCCATTCGGACAGGAACTATGGCTACACCTTC | CASSHSDRNYGYTF
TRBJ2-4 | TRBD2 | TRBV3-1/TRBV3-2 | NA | TGTGCCAGCAGCCAAGTGGGACTAGCGGCCAAAAACATTCAGTACTTC | CASSQVGLAAKNIQYF
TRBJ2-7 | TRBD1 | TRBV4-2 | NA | TGTGCCAGCAGCCAAGGGACAGGGGAACACTACGAGCAGTACTTC | CASSQGTGEHYEQYF
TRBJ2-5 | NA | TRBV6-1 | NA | TGTGCCAGCAGTGAAGGCCCTAGAGAGACCCAGTACTTC | CASSEGPRETQYF
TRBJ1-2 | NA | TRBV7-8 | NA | TGTGCCAGCAGCTTAGCGCGGCAGGGTAGTGGCTACACCTTC | CASSLARQGSGYTF
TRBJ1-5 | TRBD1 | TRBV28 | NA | TGTGCCAGCAGTTTAAGAGGGGGCGGCAATCAGCCCCAGCATTTT | CASSLRGGGNQPQHF
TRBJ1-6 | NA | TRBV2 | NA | TGTGCCAGCATGATGGGGAGCGCGGGCTCACCCCTCCACTTT | CASMMGSAGSPLHF
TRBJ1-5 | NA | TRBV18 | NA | TGTGCCAGCTCACCGGAGGGGCGCGGGCAGCCCCAGCATTTT | CASSPEGRGQPQHF
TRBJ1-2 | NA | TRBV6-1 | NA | TGTGCCAGCAGTGAAGCGGGGGGGAACTATGGCTACACCTTC | CASSEAGGNYGYTF
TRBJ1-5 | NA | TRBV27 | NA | TGTGCCAGCAGTTTATCGAGGGACACCAATCAGCCCCAGCATTTT | CASSLSRDTNQPQHF
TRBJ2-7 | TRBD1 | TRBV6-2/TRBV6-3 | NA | TGTGCCAGCAGTTCCCGACAGGGAGCCTACGAGCAGTACTTC | CASSSRQGAYEQYF
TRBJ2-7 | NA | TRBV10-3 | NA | TGTGCCATCAGTGAGTCCCGGGGTGGCGAGCAGTACTTC | CAISESRGGEQYF
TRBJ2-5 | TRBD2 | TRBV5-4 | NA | TGTGCCAGCAGCTGGAACCGACTAGCGGGAACAGAGACCCAGTACTTC | CASSWNRLAGTETQYF
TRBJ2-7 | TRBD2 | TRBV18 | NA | TGTGCCAGCTCACCACCGGGGGGGAAGGCCTACGAGCAGTACTTC | CASSPPGGKAYEQYF
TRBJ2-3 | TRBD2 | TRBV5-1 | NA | TGCGCCAGCAGCTTGTTGGCTAGCGGGACAGATACGCAGTATTTT | CASSLLASGTDTQYF
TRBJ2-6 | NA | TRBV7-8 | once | TGTGCCAGCAGCTTAACCGGATGGGTCGCGGACGTCCTGACTTTC | CASSLTGWVADVLTF
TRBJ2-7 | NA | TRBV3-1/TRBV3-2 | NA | TGTGCCAGCAGCCAAGGTAGGGAGGCCTACTACGAGCAGTACTTC | CASSQGREAYYEQYF
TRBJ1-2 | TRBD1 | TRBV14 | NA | TGTGCCAGCAGCCAGAAACAGGGGGGGTCTGGCTATGGCTACACCTTC | CASSQKQGGSGYGYTF
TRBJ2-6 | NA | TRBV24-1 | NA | TGTGCCACCAGTGATTCCCGCCGCGAGGCCAACGTCCTGACTTTC | CATSDSRREANVLTF
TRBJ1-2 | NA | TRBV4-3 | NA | TGCGCCAGCAGCCCGGGGGGAGGCTATGGCTACACCTTC | CASSPGGGYGYTF
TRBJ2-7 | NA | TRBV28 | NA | TGTGCCAGCAGTTTAACGCTCCAGGCCTACGAGCAGTACTTC | CASSLTLQAYEQYF
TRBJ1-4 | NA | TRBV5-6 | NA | TGTGCCAGCAGCTCTCTAGTCTGGAGGGAACTGTTTTTT | CASSSLVWRELFF
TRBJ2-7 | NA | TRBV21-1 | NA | TGTGCCAGCAGCAACAAGGGGACTAGCGGGCTTTCAAAGCAGTACTTC | CASSNKGTSGLSKQYF
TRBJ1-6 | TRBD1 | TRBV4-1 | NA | TGCGCCAGCAGCCAAGGGGAGCGGACAGGGAGAAATTCACCCCTCCACTTT | CASSQGERTGRNSPLHF
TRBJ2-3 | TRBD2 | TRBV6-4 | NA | TGTGCCAGCAGCGAAACCACCGGGACTAGCGGGATGGGGCTAGATACGCAGTATTTT | CASSETTGTSGMGLDTQYF
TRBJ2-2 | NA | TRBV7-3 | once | TGTGCCAGCAGCCACAGTGCGGGGGCAAAGGGAACCGGGGAGCTGTTTTTT | CASSHSAGAKGTGELFF
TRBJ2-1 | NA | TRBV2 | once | TGTGCCAGCAGTGAACAGGGGTCCAATGCTGAGCAGTTCTTC | CASSEQGSNAEQFF
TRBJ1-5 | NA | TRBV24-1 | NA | TGTGCCACCTCTAAGGGGGGGTCATGGGTGGGGAGCAATCAGCCCCAGCATTTT | CATSKGGSWVGSNQPQHF
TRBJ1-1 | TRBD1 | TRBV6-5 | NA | TGTGCCAGCAAGGGGGCGCGGACTGAAGCTTTCTTT | CASKGARTEAFF
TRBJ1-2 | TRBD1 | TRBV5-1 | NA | TGCGCCAGCAGCATACGGACAGGTTCTGTATTGGGCTACACCTTC | CASSIRTGSVLGYTF
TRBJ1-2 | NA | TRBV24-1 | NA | TGTGCCACCCTCTCTCCGAGTGGCTACACCTTC | CATLSPSGYTF
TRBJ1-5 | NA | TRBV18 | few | TGTGCCAGCTCACCGGGTATGGGCGGGGAACAGCCCCAGCATTTT | CASSPGMGGEQPQHF
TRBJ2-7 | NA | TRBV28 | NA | TGTGCCAGCAGTTTAGGCAGGGTGGGCTACGAGCAGTACTTC | CASSLGRVGYEQYF
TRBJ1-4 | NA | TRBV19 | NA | TGTGCCAGTAGTACCCACAGGCGTGCAACTAATGAAAAACTGTTTTTT | CASSTHRRATNEKLFF
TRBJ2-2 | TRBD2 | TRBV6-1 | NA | TGTGCCAGCAGTGAAAGGGCTAGCGGACCTCACACCGGGGAGCTGTTTTTT | CASSERASGPHTGELFF
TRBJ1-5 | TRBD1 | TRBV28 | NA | TGTGCCAGCAAAACCGCCGGGACAGGGAATCAGCCCCAGCATTTT | CASKTAGTGNQPQHF
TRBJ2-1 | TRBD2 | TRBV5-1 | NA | TGCGCCAGCAGGACTAGCGGGACCAGGGGGTACAATGAGCAGTTCTTC | CASRTSGTRGYNEQFF
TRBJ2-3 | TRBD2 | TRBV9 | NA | TGTGCCAGCAGCGTCGCTACGGCGGGGGGCTTCACAGATACGCAGTATTTT | CASSVATAGGFTDTQYF
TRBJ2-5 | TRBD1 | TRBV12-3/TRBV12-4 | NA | TGTGCCAGCAGCTCCCAGGGGGCCGAGACCCAGTACTTC | CASSSQGAETQYF
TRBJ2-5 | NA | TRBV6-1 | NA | TGTGCCAGCAGTGAAACGGGGCAAGAGACCCAGTACTTC | CASSETGQETQYF
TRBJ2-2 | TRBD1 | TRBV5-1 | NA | TGCGCCAGCAGCCTTGGACAGGGGGACACCGGGGAGCTGTTTTTT | CASSLGQGDTGELFF
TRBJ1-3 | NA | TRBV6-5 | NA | TGTGCCAGCAAACAGGACCTCTCTGGAAACACCATATATTTT | CASKQDLSGNTIYF
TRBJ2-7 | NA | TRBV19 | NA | TGTGCCAGTAGTATATCGACAAACTCCTACGAGCAGTACTTC | CASSISTNSYEQYF
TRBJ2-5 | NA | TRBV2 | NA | TGTGCCAGCACAGTCGACACCCCAGAGACCCAGTACTTC | CASTVDTPETQYF
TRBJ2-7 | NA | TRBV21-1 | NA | TGTGCCAGCAGCTTTATAGAGGCACCGCGGCAGTACTTC | CASSFIEAPRQYF